This record covers a single T cell receptor beta chain. The data originate from a study of control samples from healthy donors and cancer patients. Assay used: immunoSEQ multiplex PCR; TCRdb lists only in-frame clones, some missing. The data show under 100,000 clones, 88% seen once. V was cut by 4 bases and J by 4 bases, with 13 bases left in between. This CDR3 contains 14 residues. CDR1 and CDR2 from the germline V gene are LGHNA and YSLEER. The clonotype originates from a woman in her 70s in good health. V gene TRBV4-3 combines with J gene TRBJ1-1, with D uncertain. The source material was blood. The CDR3 DNA reads as TGCGCCAGCAGCCCCCGACCCGGCGGCACTGAAGCTTTCTTT. This encodes CASSPRPGGTEAFF.